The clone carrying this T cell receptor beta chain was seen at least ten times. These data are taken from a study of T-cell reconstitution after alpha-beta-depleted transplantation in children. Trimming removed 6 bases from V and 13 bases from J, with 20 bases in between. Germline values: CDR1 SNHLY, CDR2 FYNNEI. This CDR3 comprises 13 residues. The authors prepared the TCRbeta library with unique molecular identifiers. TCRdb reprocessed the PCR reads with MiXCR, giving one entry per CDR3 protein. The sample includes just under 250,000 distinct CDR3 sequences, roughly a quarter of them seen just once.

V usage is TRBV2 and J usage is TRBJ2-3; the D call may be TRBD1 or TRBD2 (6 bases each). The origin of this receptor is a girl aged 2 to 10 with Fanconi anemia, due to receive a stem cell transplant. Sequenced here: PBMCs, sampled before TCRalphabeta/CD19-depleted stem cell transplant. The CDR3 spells CASSAEPQGLKYF. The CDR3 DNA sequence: TGTGCCAGCAGCGCCGAACCACAGGGACTGAAGTATTTT.